The table lists the clone carrying this TCR beta chain with many counts. V trimming: 3 bases; J trimming: 2 bases; junction bases outside the gene matches: 7. The CDR3 is 15 residues long. Researchers took RNA transcripts and amplified the TCR beta CDR3 regions from them. Initially, a first-round RT-PCR of the TCR CDR3 employed the HTBI primer set. TCRdb passed the multiplex PCR reads through MiXCR, listing each CDR3 protein once. The repertoire holds almost 600,000 distinct CDR3 sequences, roughly 13% seen once, with 5.8% in the top ten. This entry is derived from a study of T cells in Graves' hyperthyroidism and ophthalmopathy.

Sequenced material: blood. The V gene is TRBV12-3 or TRBV12-4, the J gene TRBJ2-7, with 7 bases lining up with TRBD1. The sequence was obtained from a woman aged 25 to 39 with Graves' hyperthyroidism that later progressed to Graves' ophthalmopathy. CDR3 DNA: TGTGCCAGCAGTTTGAGGGGACAGACGGCCTACGAGCAGTACTTC. As protein: CASSLRGQTAYEQYF.